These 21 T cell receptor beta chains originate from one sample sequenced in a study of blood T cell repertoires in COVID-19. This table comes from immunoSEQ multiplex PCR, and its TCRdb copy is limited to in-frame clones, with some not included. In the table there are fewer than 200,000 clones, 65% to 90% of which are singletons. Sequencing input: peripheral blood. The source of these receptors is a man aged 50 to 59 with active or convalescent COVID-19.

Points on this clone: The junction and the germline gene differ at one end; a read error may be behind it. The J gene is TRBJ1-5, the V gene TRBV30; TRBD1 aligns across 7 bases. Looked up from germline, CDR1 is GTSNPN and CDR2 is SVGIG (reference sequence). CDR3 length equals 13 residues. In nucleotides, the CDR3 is TGTGCCTACGCCCGGGACAGCATTCAGCCCCAGCATTTT. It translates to CAYARDSIQPQHF.

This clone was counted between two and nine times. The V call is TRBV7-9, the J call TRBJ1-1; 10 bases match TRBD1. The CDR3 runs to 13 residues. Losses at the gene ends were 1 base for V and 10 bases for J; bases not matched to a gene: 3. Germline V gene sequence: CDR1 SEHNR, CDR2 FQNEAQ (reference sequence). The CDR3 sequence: CASSLGDRGLAFF. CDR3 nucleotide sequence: TGTGCCAGCAGCTTAGGAGACAGGGGGCTAGCTTTCTTT.

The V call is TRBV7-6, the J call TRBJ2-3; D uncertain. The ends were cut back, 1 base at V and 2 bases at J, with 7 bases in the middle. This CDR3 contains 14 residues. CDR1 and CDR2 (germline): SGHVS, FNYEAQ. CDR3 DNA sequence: TGTGCCAGCAGCTTAGTAGACTCCACAGATACGCAGTATTTT. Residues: CASSLVDSTDTQYF. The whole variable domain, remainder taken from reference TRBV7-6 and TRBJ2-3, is GAGVSQSPRYKVTKRGQDVALRCDPISGHVSLYWYRQALGQGPEFLTYFNYEAQQDKSGLPNDRFSAERPEGSISTLTIQRTEQRDSAMYRCASSLVDSTDTQYFGPGTRLTVL.

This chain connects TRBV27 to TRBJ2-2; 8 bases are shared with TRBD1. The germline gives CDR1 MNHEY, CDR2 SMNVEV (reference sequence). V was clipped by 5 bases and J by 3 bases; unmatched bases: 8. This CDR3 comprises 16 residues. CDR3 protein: CASSSRTGRYTGELFF. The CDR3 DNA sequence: TGTGCCAGCAGTAGCCGGACAGGGAGGTACACCGGGGAGCTGTTTTTT.

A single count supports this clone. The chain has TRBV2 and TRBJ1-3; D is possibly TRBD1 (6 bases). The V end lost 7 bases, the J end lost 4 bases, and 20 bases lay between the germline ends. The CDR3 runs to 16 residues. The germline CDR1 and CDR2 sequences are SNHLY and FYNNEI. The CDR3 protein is CASTLTGYKSGNTIYF. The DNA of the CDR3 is TGTGCCAGCACTCTGACAGGATATAAATCAGGAAACACCATATATTTT.

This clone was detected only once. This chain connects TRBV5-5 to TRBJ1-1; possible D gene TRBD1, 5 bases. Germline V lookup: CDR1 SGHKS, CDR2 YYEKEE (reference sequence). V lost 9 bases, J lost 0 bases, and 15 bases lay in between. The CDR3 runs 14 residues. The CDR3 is CATWGTSMNTEAFF. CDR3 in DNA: TGTGCCACCTGGGGCACCTCAATGAACACTGAAGCTTTCTTT.

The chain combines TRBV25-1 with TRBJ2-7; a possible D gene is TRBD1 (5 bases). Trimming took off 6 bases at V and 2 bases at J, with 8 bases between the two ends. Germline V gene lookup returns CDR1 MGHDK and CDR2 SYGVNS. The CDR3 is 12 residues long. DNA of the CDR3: TGTGCCAGCAGGGACAATACCTACGAGCAGTACTTC. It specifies CASRDNTYEQYF.

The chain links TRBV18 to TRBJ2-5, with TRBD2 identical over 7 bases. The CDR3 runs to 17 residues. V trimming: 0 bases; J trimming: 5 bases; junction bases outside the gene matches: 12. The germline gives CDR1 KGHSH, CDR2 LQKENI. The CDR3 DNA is TGTGCCAGCTCACCACCACGAGTGGCGGGAGTGGGGGAGACCCAGTACTTC. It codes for CASSPPRVAGVGETQYF.

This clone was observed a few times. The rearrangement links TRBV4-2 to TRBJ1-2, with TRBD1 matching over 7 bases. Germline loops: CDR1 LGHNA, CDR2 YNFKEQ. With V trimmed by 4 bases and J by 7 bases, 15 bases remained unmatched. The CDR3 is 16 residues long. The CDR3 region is CASSLGLMTGPIGYTF. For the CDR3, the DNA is TGTGCCAGCAGCCTCGGGCTAATGACAGGGCCTATTGGCTACACCTTC.

CDR3 sequence reads: CASSVGTEETQYF. As DNA, the CDR3 is TGTGCCAGCAGTGTTGGGACAGAAGAGACCCAGTACTTC. The chain recombines TRBV2 with TRBJ2-5; 7 bases fit TRBD1. The CDR3 is made up of 13 amino acids. Germline CDR1 and CDR2: SNHLY and FYNNEI. V was clipped by 4 bases and J by 3 bases; unmatched bases: 2.

Here the CDR3 DNA reads TGTGCCAGTAGTATAATGACAGGGGAGAGCATTGAGCAGTTCTTC. Protein product: CASSIMTGESIEQFF. This chain uses TRBV19 with TRBJ2-1; TRBD1 agrees at 8 bases. The V gene end was trimmed by 2 bases and the J gene end by 9 bases; junction bases not matched to a gene: 9. Germline CDR1 reads LNHDA; CDR2 reads SQIVND (reference sequence). This CDR3 spans 15 amino acids.

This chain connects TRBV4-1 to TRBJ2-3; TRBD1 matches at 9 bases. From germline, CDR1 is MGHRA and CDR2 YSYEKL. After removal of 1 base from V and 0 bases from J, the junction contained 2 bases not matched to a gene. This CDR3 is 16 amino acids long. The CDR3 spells CASSQGGTGSTDTQYF. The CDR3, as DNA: TGCGCCAGCAGCCAAGGAGGGACAGGGAGCACAGATACGCAGTATTTT.

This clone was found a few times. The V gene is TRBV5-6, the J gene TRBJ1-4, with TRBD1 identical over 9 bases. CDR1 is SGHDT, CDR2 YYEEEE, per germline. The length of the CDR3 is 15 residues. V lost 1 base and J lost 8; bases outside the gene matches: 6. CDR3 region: CASSLRNRGQEKLFF. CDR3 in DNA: TGTGCCAGCAGCTTGCGGAACAGGGGGCAAGAAAAACTGTTTTTT.

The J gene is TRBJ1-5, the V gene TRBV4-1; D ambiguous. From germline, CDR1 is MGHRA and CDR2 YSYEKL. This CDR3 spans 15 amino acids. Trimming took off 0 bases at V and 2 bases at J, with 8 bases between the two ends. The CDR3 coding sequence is TGCGCCAGCAGCCAAGAAGAGGGTGGCAATCAGCCCCAGCATTTT. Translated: CASSQEEGGNQPQHF.

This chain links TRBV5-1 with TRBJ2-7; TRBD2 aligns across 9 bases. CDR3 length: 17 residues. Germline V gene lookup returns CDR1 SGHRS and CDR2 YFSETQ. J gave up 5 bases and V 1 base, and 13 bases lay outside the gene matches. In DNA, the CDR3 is TGCGCCAGCAGCTTGTCAGGGGGTAGCGGGAGTATCCACGAGCAGTACTTC. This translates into CASSLSGGSGSIHEQYF.

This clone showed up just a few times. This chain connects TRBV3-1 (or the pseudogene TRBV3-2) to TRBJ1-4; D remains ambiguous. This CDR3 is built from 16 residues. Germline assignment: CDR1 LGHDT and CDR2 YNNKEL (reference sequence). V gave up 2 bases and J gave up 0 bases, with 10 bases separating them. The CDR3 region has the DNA TGTGCCAGCAGCCAACCCAGAAATGCAACTAATGAAAAACTGTTTTTT. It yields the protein CASSQPRNATNEKLFF.

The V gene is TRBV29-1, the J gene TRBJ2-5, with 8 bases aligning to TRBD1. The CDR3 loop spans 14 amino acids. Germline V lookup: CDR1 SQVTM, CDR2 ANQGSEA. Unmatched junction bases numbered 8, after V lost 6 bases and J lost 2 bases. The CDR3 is CSVSRGPSQETQYF. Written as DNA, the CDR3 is TGCAGCGTCAGCAGGGGGCCCTCACAAGAGACCCAGTACTTC. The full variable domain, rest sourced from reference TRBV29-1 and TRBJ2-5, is SAVISQKPSRDICQRGTSLTIQCQVDSQVTMMFWYRQQPGQSLTLIATANQGSEATYESGFVIDKFPISRPNLTFSTLTVSNMSPEDSSIYLCSVSRGPSQETQYFGPGTRLLVL.

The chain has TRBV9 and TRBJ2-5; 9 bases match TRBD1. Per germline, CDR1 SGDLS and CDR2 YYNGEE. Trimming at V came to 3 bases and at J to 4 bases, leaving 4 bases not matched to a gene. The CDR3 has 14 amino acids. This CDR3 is CASSASTGGETQYF. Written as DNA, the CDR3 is TGTGCCAGCAGCGCCTCGACAGGGGGAGAGACCCAGTACTTC.

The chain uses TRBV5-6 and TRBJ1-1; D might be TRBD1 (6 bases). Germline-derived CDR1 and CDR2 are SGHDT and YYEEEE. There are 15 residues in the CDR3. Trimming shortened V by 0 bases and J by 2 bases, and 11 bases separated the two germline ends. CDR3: CASSLDRVLNTEAFF. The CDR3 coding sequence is TGTGCCAGCAGCTTGGACAGGGTCCTTAACACTGAAGCTTTCTTT. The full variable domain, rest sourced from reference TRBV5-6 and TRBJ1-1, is DAGVTQSPTHLIKTRGQQVTLRCSPKSGHDTVSWYQQALGQGPQFIFQYYEEEERQRGNFPDRFSGHQFPNYSSELNVNALLLGDSALYLCASSLDRVLNTEAFFGQGTRLTVV.

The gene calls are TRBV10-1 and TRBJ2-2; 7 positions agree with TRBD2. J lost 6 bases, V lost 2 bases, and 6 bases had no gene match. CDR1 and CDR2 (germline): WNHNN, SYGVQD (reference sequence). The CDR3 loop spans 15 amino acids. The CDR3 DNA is TGCGCCAGCAGTGAGGTCGCTAGCGGTGCCGGGGAGCTGTTTTTT. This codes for CASSEVASGAGELFF.

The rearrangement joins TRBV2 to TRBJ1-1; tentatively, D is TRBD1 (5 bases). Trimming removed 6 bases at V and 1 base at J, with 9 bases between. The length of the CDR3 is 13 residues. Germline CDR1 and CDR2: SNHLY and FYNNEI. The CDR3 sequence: CASRGQGNTEAFF. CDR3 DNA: TGTGCCAGCAGGGGGCAGGGGAACACTGAAGCTTTCTTT. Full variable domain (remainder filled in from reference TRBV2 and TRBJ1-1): EPEVTQTPSHQVTQMGQEVILRCVPISNHLYFYWYRQILGQKVEFLVSFYNNEISEKSEIFDDQFSVERPDGSNFTLKIRSTKLEDSAMYFCASRGQGNTEAFFGQGTRLTVV.